The clone carrying this T cell receptor (beta chain) was counted once. Assay: immunoSEQ multiplex PCR; the TCRdb copy retains only in-frame clones and omits some. The sample carries fewer than 200,000 clones, about 80% recorded once. V dropped 2 bases and J dropped 2; count of bases not matched to a gene: 6. Germline values: CDR1 SNHLY, CDR2 FYNNEI. The CDR3 is 15 residues long. This entry comes from a study of blood T cell repertoires in COVID-19. The receptor was derived from a woman aged 35 to 49 with COVID-19, enrolled during active disease. Source material: peripheral blood. The chain combines TRBV2 with TRBJ2-7; 7 positions match TRBD2. CDR3 coding DNA: TGTGCCAGCAGTGAAATGTTGCTAGCGGCCTACGAGCAGTACTTC. Protein sequence: CASSEMLLAAYEQYF.